Presented here are 22 T cell receptor beta chains from one specimen sequenced in a study of CD8 T cells in Susac syndrome. Random hexamers served to reverse transcribe roughly 0.5 to 1 ug RNA. TCRdb reprocessed the immunoSEQ multiplex PCR reads with MiXCR, giving one entry per CDR3 protein. The table records some 110,000 distinct CDR3 sequences, approximately 93% of them present only once. Sequencing used CD8+ T cells from PBMCs. The origin of the receptors is a human donor with Susac syndrome.

The genes are TRBV13 and TRBJ2-5; 10 bases are a match to TRBD1. Germline trimming cut 1 base from V and 5 bases from J; bases unmatched to any gene: 7. This CDR3 contains 16 residues. The germline V gene encodes CDR1 PRHDT and CDR2 FYEKMQ (reference sequence). The CDR3 DNA reads as TGTGCCAGCAGCTTAGCCCGGGGACAGGGGAACGAGACCCAGTACTTC. Amino acid sequence: CASSLARGQGNETQYF.

The count of this clonotype is one. V is TRBV7-6 and J is TRBJ2-7, with TRBD1 matching 8 bases. Germline V gene sequence: CDR1 SGHVS, CDR2 FNYEAQ. V dropped 3 bases and J dropped 6; count of bases not matched to a gene: 13. The CDR3 is 16 residues long. The CDR3 region is CASSFRTGLYPSEQYF. CDR3 DNA: TGTGCCAGCAGCTTTAGGACAGGGTTATACCCCTCCGAGCAGTACTTC.

The chain couples TRBV20-1 to TRBJ2-5, with 12 bases matching TRBD2. V lost 4 bases to trimming and J lost 3 bases; unmatched junction nucleotides: 6. Germline loops: CDR1 DFQATT, CDR2 SNEGSKA (reference sequence). This CDR3 has 15 amino acids. The CDR3 DNA sequence: TGCAGTGCTATTAATCTAGCGGGGGGGGAAGAGACCCAGTACTTC. Protein: CSAINLAGGEETQYF.

V is TRBV20-1 and J is TRBJ2-7, with D perhaps TRBD1 (6 bases). The ends were cut back, 3 bases at V and 0 bases at J, with 12 bases in the middle. This CDR3 region has 14 residues. CDR1 and CDR2 from the germline V gene are DFQATT and SNEGSKA (reference sequence). This CDR3 reads CSARVATGSYEQYF. DNA of the CDR3: TGCAGTGCTAGGGTAGCGACAGGCTCCTACGAGCAGTACTTC.

The chain has TRBV9 and TRBJ2-1, with D tentatively TRBD2 (6 bases). Per the germline V gene, CDR1 is SGDLS and CDR2 is YYNGEE. This CDR3 has 14 amino acids. V lost 7 bases to trimming and J lost 0 bases, with 11 bases between them. The CDR3 bases are TGTGCCAGCGGGGGGACTTACTCCTACAATGAGCAGTTCTTC. Its translation: CASGGTYSYNEQFF.

The rearrangement links TRBV9 to TRBJ2-2; D may be TRBD2 (6 bases). Germline V gene sequence: CDR1 SGDLS, CDR2 YYNGEE. Deletions cut 6 bases from V and 1 base from J, with 7 bases between. This CDR3 is 13 amino acids long. The CDR3 sequence is CASTRGNTGELFF. CDR3 coding DNA: TGTGCCAGCACGCGGGGGAACACCGGGGAGCTGTTTTTT.

This clonotype was seen a single time. The rearrangement links TRBV7-6 to TRBJ2-7, with unresolved D. The CDR3 is made up of 14 amino acids. Trimming removed 1 base from V and 0 bases from J, with 7 bases in between. Looked up from germline, CDR1 is SGHVS and CDR2 is FNYEAQ. As DNA, the CDR3 is TGTGCCAGCAGCTTAGACAGTGGCTCCTACGAGCAGTACTTC. Encoded protein: CASSLDSGSYEQYF. Full variable domain (missing parts from reference TRBV7-6 and TRBJ2-7): GAGVSQSPRYKVTKRGQDVALRCDPISGHVSLYWYRQALGQGPEFLTYFNYEAQQDKSGLPNDRFSAERPEGSISTLTIQRTEQRDSAMYRCASSLDSGSYEQYFGPGTRLTVT.

The chain joins TRBV12-3 or TRBV12-4 to TRBJ2-4, with TRBD2 as a possible D gene (6 bases). Trimming cost V 8 bases and J 0 bases, with 8 bases left between them. The CDR3 has 13 residues. The CDR3 nucleotides read TGTGCCAGCGGGGGACTAGCCAAAAACATTCAGTACTTC. The encoded protein is CASGGLAKNIQYF.

The gene calls are TRBV7-2 and TRBJ2-1; 7 nucleotides line up with TRBD2. Germline CDR1 reads SGHTA; CDR2 reads FQGNSA. V lost 5 bases, J lost 8 bases, and 6 bases stayed unmatched. This CDR3 is 13 amino acids long. The CDR3 sequence is CASSEEAGDEQFF. CDR3 nucleotide sequence: TGTGCCAGCAGCGAAGAGGCGGGAGATGAGCAGTTCTTC.

This rearrangement joins TRBV7-2 to TRBJ2-1, with 9 bases identical to TRBD1. The germline gives CDR1 SGHTA, CDR2 FQGNSA. This CDR3 comprises 16 residues. V dropped 1 base and J dropped 5; count of bases not matched to a gene: 6. This CDR3 is CASSLGGTGTNNEQFF. The CDR3 region has the DNA TGTGCCAGCAGCTTAGGGGGGACAGGGACCAACAATGAGCAGTTCTTC.

This chain connects TRBV9 to TRBJ2-7, with 12 positions matching TRBD1. CDR1 is SGDLS and CDR2 is YYNGEE in the germline V gene. J was trimmed by 1 base and V by 4 bases; bases with no gene match: 6. This CDR3 is 16 amino acids long. CDR3: CASSPGTGGPSYEQYF. In DNA form, the CDR3 reads TGTGCCAGCAGCCCCGGGACAGGGGGCCCTTCCTACGAGCAGTACTTC.

The chain employs TRBV9 and TRBJ2-1; no firm D call. CDR1 and CDR2 (germline): SGDLS, YYNGEE. V was trimmed by 0 bases and J by 7 bases, leaving 17 bases between them. This CDR3 region has 16 residues. CDR3 in amino acids: CASSVDSGSTRNEQFF. The CDR3 DNA sequence: TGTGCCAGCAGCGTAGATAGTGGCTCGACTCGGAATGAGCAGTTCTTC.

Of note for this clonotype: One junction end does not reproduce the germline sequence, and a read error may be involved. J is TRBJ2-7 and V is TRBV4-1, with D unclear. The CDR3 is made up of 13 amino acids. From germline, CDR1 is MGHRA and CDR2 YSYEKL. The DNA of the CDR3 is TGCGCCAGCAGCCAAGATCAGAGCGCCGACGCCTTCTTC. Its protein product is CASSQDQSADAFF.

The chain uses TRBV29-1 and TRBJ2-7, with 7 bases fitting TRBD1. The germline V gene has CDR1 SQVTM and CDR2 ANQGSEA. V trimming: 4 bases; J trimming: 2 bases; junction bases outside the gene matches: 8. This CDR3 spans 14 amino acids. The CDR3 is CSVVPPGTAYEQYF. The CDR3 DNA is TGCAGCGTTGTGCCCCCCGGGACAGCCTACGAGCAGTACTTC.

The V call is TRBV7-3, the J call TRBJ2-5, with 7 bases fitting TRBD2. The CDR3 is 15 amino acids. The trim removed 2 bases at V and 0 bases at J, leaving 3 bases unmatched. CDR1 SGHTA and CDR2 FQGTGA come from the germline V gene. CDR3 sequence: CASSLGSGDQETQYF. The CDR3 bases are TGTGCCAGCAGCTTAGGCAGCGGGGACCAAGAGACCCAGTACTTC.

The rearrangement uses TRBV20-1 and TRBJ1-1, with D unresolved. Between the trimmed V and J ends, which lost 6 bases and 10 bases, there was a span of 15 bases. Germline lookup yields CDR1 DFQATT and CDR2 SNEGSKA (reference sequence). There are 11 residues in the CDR3. As DNA, the CDR3 is TGCAGTGCCTTTGGACCTTCGGGAGCTTTCTTT. Translated: CSAFGPSGAFF.

The genes are TRBV20-1 and TRBJ2-5, with 11 positions matching TRBD2. This CDR3 has 13 residues. CDR1 and CDR2 (germline): DFQATT, SNEGSKA (reference sequence). The junction had 4 bases not matched to a gene; V was cut back by 6 bases and J by 4 bases. CDR3 in DNA: TGCAGTGCCTTTAGCGGGGGGGGAGAGACCCAGTACTTC. Residues: CSAFSGGGETQYF.

The gene calls are TRBV7-8 and TRBJ1-2; TRBD1 is a possible D gene (6 bases). The length of the CDR3 is 14 residues. With 4 bases removed from V and 8 bases from J, the gap between germline ends came to 17 bases. Germline V gene sequence: CDR1 SGHVS, CDR2 FQNEAQ. The CDR3 nucleotides read TGTGCCAGCAGCTCCGGGACACACCGGGAGGGCTACACCTTC. Protein: CASSSGTHREGYTF.

The rearrangement links TRBV7-9 to TRBJ1-2; maybe TRBD1 (5 bases). The germline V gene encodes CDR1 SEHNR and CDR2 FQNEAQ (reference sequence). The length of the CDR3 is 13 residues. Trimming removed 5 bases from V and 5 bases from J, with 12 bases in between. CDR3 loop: CASSPGTSYGYTF. Here the CDR3 DNA reads TGTGCCAGCAGCCCCGGGACTTCATATGGCTACACCTTC.

V gene TRBV29-1 combines with J gene TRBJ1-2, with TRBD1 matching over 12 bases. This CDR3 region has 15 residues. V trimming: 4 bases; J trimming: 2 bases; junction bases outside the gene matches: 5. Germline lookup yields CDR1 SQVTM and CDR2 ANQGSEA. CDR3 sequence: CSVGGTGGKNYGYTF. CDR3 DNA sequence: TGCAGCGTTGGGGGGACAGGGGGCAAGAACTATGGCTACACCTTC.

This chain uses TRBV13 with TRBJ2-2, with no clear D. Germline-derived CDR1 and CDR2 are PRHDT and FYEKMQ (reference sequence). The CDR3 consists of 14 residues. V dropped 2 bases and J dropped 4 bases, with 8 bases sitting between them. The CDR3 loop is CASSLWGSTGELFF. CDR3 DNA: TGTGCCAGCAGCTTATGGGGAAGCACCGGGGAGCTGTTTTTT.

This clonotype was seen a single time. This rearrangement joins TRBV29-1 to TRBJ2-7, with a possible D match to TRBD1 (5 bases). Per the germline V gene, CDR1 is SQVTM and CDR2 is ANQGSEA. The germline V and J ends were trimmed by 3 bases and 4 bases, with 13 bases remaining between them. This CDR3 has 13 residues. The CDR3 coding sequence is TGCAGCGTTGAGGGGCCCCCAAATTACGAGCAGTACTTC. Amino acids: CSVEGPPNYEQYF.